This TCR beta chain was sequenced during a study of CXCR3-negative and CXCR3-positive naive CD8 T cells. About the research overall: With about 1.5 +/- 0.3 million reads per library, the TRB reads numbered some 150 million in total. Overall study findings and caveats: Naive cells positive for CXCR3 carried more hydrophobic TRB CDR3s than CXCR3-negative ones.

The authors prepared UMI-labeled TRB cDNA libraries by 5' RACE. TCRdb reprocessed the 5' RACE reads and stores each CDR3 protein as one record, lacking DNA. Its clone listing holds tens of thousands of distinct CDR3 sequences. A remark on this clonotype: No antigen is known for it.

The CDR3 extends over 16 amino acids. Germline values: CDR1 MGHRA, CDR2 YSYEKL. The sorter processed each CD8+ T cell subset in triplicate at over 250,000 cells apiece. The source is a human donor in good health. Some clones in this sample may be carry-over from other donors' samples. The sample comprised naive CXCR3+ CD8+ T cells from blood. The subset here: CD45RO-CCR7+CD27+CD95- naive CD8+ T cells expressing CXCR3 (TNR3+). The chain has TRBV4-1 and TRBJ2-1; TCRdb calls TRBD2, which cannot be checked without DNA. The CDR3 sequence: CASSQDASGGYNEQFF.